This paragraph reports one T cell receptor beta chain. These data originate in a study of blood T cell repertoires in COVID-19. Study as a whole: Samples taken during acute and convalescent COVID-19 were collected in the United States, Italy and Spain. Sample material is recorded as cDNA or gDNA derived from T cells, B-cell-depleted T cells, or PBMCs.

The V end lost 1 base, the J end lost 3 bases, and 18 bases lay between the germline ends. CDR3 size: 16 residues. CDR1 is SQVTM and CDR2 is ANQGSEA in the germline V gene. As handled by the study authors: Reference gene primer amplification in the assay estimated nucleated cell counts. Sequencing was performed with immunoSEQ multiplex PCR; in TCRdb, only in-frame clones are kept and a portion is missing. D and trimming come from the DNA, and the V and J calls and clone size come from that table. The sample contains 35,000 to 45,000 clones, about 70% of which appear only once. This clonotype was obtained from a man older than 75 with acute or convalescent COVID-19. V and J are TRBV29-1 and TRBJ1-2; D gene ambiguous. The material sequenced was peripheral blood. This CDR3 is CSVEALEGRGYYGYTF. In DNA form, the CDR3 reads TGCAGCGTTGAAGCGCTGGAGGGCCGCGGATACTATGGCTACACCTTC.